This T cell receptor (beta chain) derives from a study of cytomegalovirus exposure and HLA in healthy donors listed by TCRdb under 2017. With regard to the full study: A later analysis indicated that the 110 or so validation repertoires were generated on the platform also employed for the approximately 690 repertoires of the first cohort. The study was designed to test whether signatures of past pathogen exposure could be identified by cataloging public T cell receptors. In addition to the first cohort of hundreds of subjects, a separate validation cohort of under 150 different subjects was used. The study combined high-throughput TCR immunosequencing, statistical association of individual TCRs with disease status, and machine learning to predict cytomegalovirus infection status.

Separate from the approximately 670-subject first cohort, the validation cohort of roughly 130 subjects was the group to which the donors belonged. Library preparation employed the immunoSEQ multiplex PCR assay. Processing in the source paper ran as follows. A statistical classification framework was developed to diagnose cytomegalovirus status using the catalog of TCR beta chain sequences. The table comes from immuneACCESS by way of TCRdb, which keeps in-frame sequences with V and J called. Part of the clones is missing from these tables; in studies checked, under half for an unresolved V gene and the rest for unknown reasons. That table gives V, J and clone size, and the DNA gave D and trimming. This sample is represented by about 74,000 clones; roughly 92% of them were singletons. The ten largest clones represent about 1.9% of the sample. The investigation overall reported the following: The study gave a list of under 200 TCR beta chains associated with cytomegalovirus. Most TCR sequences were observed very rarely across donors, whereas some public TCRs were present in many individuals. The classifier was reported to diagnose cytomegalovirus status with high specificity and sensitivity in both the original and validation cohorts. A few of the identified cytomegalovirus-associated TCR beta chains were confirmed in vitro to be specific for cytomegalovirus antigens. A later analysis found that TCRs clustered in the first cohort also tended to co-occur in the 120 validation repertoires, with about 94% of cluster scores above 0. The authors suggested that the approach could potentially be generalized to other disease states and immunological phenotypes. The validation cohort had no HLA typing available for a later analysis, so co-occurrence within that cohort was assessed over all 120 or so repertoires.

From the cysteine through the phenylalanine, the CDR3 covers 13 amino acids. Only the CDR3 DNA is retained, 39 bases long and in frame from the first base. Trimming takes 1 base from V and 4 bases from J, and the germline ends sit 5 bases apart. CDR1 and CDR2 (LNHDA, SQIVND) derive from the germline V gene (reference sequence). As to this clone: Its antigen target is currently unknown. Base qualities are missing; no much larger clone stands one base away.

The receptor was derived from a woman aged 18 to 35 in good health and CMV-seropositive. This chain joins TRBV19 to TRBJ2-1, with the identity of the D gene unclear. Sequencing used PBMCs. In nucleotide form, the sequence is TGTGCCAGTAGTATAGTGGCTTACAATGAGCAGTTCTTC. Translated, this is CASSIVAYNEQFF.